Listed here are 9 T cell receptor beta chains from one sample, sequenced in a study of T-cell memory formation after mild COVID-19. TCRdb re-called the 5' RACE reads with MiXCR, one entry per CDR3 protein. This sample has about 500,000 distinct CDR3 sequences, with roughly 20% found just once. The material sequenced was PBMCs or a T cell subset sorted from them (not recorded which). The receptors derive from an adult woman who had mild COVID-19 (a few samples of this study predate the infection). Cell type and time point are not known.

The V gene is TRBV20-1, the J gene TRBJ1-5, with D possibly TRBD1 on 6 matching bases. V lost 6 bases and J 4 bases, leaving 10 bases between the germline ends. The CDR3 sequence is 12 residues long. Germline-derived CDR1 and CDR2 are DFQATT and SNEGSKA (reference sequence). The CDR3 coding sequence is TGCAGTGCAACACAGGGAAATCAGCCCCAGCATTTT. It translates to CSATQGNQPQHF.

J is TRBJ2-7 and V is TRBV21-1; the table's TRBD2 call for D was not verified on the DNA. TRBV21-1 is marked as a pseudogene. This CDR3 region has 18 residues. CDR3 region: CASSPGGSGPTGSYEQYF. CDR3 nucleotide sequence: TGTGCCAGCTCGCCCGGGGGTAGCGGGCCTACTGGTTCCTACGAGCAGTACTTC.

CDR3 nucleotides: TGCAGTGCTAGCCGAGGACAGGGTTTTGCCTACGAGCAGTACTTC. It specifies CSASRGQGFAYEQYF. The chain joins TRBV20-1 to TRBJ2-7, with 8 bases fitting TRBD1. CDR3 size: 15 residues. Germline loops: CDR1 DFQATT, CDR2 SNEGSKA (reference sequence). The trim removed 3 bases at V and 2 bases at J, leaving 9 bases unmatched.

This clonotype was seen a handful of times. J is TRBJ2-5 and V is TRBV5-6; 8 bases agree with TRBD2. CDR3 length: 15 amino acids. With V trimmed by 1 base and J by 6 bases, 8 bases remained unmatched. The germline V gene encodes CDR1 SGHDT and CDR2 YYEEEE. The CDR3 region is CASSLTGLADQTQYF. Written as DNA, the CDR3 is TGTGCCAGCAGCTTGACCGGACTAGCTGATCAGACCCAGTACTTC.

This chain joins TRBV15 and TRBJ1-2; a possible D gene is TRBD1 (5 bases). This CDR3 has 15 amino acids. In germline, CDR1 is LNHNV, CDR2 YYDKDF (reference sequence). The V and J ends lost 0 bases and 8 bases respectively, with 16 bases between them. CDR3 coding DNA: TGTGCCACCAGCAGAGATAGGGCAGGGAAGAAAGGCTACACCTTC. Translation gives CATSRDRAGKKGYTF.

CDR3 bases: TGTGCCAGTAGTATAGTATCTAGCGGAGGCTCCTACAATGAGCAGTTCTTC. This codes for CASSIVSSGGSYNEQFF. The chain links TRBV19 to TRBJ2-1, with TRBD2 matching over 7 bases. CDR1 LNHDA and CDR2 SQIVND come from the germline V gene (reference sequence). The CDR3 runs to 17 residues. The junction had 6 bases not matched to a gene; V was cut back by 1 base and J by 0 bases. Full variable domain (rest looked up from reference TRBV19 and TRBJ2-1): DGGITQSPKYLFRKEGQNVTLSCEQNLNHDAMYWYRQDPGQGLRLIYYSQIVNDFQKGDIAEGYSVSREKKESFPLTVTSAQKNPTAFYLCASSIVSSGGSYNEQFFGPGTRLTVL.

This clonotype was detected a few times. The V gene is TRBV7-9, the J gene TRBJ2-5, with D perhaps matching TRBD1 (7 bases). The germline V gene has CDR1 SEHNR and CDR2 FQNEAQ (reference sequence). This CDR3 has 18 residues. V lost 1 base to trimming and J lost 4 bases, with 22 bases between them. In nucleotides, the CDR3 is TGTGCCAGCAGCTTAGTGCGGGACAGCTGGTTGAGGGGAGAGACCCAGTACTTC. It encodes CASSLVRDSWLRGETQYF.

This clonotype came up a few times. The chain couples TRBV9 to TRBJ2-3; tentative D call: TRBD1 (5 bases). This CDR3 spans 16 amino acids. V was shortened by 0 bases and J by 2 bases, with 13 bases between the two germline ends. Germline V gives CDR1 SGDLS, CDR2 YYNGEE. The CDR3 DNA follows: TGTGCCAGCAGCGTAGAAGGCAGGGCCTTCACAGATACGCAGTATTTT. Its translation is CASSVEGRAFTDTQYF.

The gene calls are TRBV5-1 and TRBJ2-7; D may be TRBD1 (6 bases). The CDR3 is 14 residues long. Trimming cost V 4 bases and J 3 bases, with 14 bases left between them. Germline CDR1 is SGHRS and CDR2 is YFSETQ. CDR3 region: CASSPETGSYEQYF. CDR3 DNA: TGCGCCAGCAGCCCTGAGACAGGTAGCTACGAGCAGTACTTC.